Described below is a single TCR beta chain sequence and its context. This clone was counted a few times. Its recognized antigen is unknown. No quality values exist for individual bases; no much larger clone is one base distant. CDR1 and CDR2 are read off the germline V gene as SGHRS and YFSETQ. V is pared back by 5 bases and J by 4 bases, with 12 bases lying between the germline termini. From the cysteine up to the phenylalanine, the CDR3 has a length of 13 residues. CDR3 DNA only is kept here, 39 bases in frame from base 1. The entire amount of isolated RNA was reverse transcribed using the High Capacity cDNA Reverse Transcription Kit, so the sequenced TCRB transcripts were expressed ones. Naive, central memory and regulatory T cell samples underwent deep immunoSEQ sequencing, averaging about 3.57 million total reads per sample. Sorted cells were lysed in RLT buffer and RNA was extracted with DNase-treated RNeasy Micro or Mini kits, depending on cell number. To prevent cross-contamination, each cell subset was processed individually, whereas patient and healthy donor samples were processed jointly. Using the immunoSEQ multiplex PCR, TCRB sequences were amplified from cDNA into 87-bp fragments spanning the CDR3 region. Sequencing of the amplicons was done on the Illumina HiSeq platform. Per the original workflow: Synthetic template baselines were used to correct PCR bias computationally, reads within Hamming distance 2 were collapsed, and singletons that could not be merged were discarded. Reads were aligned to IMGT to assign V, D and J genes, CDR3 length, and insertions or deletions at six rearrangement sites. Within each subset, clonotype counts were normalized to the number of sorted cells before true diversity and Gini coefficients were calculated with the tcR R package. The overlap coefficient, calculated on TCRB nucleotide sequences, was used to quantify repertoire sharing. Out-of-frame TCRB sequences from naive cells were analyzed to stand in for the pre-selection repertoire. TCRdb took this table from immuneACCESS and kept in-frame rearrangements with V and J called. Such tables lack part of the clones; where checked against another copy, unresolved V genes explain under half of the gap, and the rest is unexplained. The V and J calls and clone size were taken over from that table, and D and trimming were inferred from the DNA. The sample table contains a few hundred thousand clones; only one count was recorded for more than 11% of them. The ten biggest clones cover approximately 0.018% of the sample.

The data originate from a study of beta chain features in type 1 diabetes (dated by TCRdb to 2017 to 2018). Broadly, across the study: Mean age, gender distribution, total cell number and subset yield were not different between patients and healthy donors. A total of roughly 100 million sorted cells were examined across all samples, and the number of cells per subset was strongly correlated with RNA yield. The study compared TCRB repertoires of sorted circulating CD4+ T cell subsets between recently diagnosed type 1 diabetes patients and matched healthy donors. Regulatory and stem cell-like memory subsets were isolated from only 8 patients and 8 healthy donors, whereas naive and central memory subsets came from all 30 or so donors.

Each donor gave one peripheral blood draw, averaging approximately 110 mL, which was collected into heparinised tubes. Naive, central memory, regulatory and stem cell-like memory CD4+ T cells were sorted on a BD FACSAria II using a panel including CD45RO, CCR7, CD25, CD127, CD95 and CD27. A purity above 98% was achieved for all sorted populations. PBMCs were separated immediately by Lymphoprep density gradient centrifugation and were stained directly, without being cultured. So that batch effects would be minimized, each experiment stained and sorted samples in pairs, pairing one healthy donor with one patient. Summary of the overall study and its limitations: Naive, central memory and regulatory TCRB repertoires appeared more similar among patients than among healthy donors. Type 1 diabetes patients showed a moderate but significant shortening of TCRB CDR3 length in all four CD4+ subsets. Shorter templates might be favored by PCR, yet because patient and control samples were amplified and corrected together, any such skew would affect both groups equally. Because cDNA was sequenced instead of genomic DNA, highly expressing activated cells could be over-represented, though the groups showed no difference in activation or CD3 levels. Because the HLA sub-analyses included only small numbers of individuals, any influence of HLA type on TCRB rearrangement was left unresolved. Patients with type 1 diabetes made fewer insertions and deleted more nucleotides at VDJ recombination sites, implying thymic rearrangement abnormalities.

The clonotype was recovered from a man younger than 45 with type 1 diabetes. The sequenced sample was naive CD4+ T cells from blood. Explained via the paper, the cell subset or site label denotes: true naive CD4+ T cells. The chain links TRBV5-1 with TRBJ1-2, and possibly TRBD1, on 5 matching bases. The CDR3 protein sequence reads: CASSPRGVYGYTF. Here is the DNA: TGCGCCAGCAGTCCTCGGGGGGTCTATGGCTACACCTTC.